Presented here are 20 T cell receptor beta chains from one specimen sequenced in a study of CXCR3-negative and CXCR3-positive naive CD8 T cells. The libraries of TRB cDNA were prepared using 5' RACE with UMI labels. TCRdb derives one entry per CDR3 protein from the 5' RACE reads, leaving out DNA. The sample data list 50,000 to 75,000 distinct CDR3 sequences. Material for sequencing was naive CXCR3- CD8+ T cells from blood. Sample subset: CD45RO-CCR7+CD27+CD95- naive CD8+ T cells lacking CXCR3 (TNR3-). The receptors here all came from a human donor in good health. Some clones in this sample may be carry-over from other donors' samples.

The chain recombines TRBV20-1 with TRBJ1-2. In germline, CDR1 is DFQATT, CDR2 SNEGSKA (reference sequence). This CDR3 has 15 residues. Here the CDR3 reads CSATLGGEESMGYTF.

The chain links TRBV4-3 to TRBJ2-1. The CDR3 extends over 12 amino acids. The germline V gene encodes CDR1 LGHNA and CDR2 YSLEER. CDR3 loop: CASSQGIREQFF.

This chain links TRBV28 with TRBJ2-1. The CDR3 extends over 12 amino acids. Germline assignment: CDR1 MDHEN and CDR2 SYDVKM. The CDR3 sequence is CASSFGDNEQFF. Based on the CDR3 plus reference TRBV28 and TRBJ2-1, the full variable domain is DVKVTQSSRYLVKRTGEKVFLECVQDMDHENMFWYRQDPGLGLRLIYFSYDVKMKEKGDIPEGYSVSREKKERFSLILESASTNQTSMYLCASSFGDNEQFFGPGTRLTVL.

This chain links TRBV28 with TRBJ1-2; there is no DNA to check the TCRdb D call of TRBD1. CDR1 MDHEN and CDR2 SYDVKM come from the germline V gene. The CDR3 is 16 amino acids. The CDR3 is CASSSGQGHYFYGYTF.

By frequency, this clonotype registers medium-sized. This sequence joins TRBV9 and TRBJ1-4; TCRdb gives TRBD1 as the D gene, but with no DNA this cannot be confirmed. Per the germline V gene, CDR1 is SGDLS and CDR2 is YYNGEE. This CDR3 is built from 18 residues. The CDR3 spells CASSARDSFIATNEKLFF.

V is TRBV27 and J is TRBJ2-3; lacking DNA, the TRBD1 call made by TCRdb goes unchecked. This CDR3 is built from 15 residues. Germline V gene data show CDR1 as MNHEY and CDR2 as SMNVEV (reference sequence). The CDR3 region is CASRGGPPDVDTQYF.

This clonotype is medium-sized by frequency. The CDR3: CSARVEQFPNQPQHF. The chain links TRBV20-1 to TRBJ1-5. CDR3 length: 15 residues. The V gene's germline CDR1 is DFQATT and CDR2 SNEGSKA (reference sequence).

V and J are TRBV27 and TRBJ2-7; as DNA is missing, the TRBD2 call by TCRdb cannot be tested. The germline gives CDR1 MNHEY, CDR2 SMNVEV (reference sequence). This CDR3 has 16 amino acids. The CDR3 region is CASRSKEDYRGEEQYF.

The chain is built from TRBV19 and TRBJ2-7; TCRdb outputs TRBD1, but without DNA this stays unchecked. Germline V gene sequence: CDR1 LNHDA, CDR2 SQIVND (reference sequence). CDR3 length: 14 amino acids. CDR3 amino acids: CASREFEGVGEQYF.

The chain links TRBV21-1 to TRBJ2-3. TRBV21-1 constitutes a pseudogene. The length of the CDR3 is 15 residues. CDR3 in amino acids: CASSKGDTITDTQYF.

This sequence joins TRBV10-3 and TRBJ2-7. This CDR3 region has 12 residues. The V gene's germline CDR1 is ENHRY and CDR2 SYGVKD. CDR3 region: CAITDYGYEQYF.

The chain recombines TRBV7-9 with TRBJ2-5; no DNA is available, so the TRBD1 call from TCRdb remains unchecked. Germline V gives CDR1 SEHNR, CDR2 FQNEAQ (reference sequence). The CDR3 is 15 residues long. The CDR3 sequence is CASSSYRDRGETQYF.

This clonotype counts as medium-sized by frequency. The CDR3 protein is CASSSTGGDQPQHF. This rearrangement joins TRBV27 to TRBJ1-5; no DNA is available, so the TRBD1 call from TCRdb remains unchecked. The germline gives CDR1 MNHEY, CDR2 SMNVEV (reference sequence). The CDR3 is 14 residues long.

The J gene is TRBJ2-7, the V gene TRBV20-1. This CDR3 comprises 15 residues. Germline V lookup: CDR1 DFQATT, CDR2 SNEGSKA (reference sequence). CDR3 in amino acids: CSASDTEHDYYEQYF.

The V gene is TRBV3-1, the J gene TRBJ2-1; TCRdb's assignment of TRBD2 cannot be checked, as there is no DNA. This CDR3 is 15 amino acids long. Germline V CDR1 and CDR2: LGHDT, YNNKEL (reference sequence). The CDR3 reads CASSQEPSGGDEQFF.

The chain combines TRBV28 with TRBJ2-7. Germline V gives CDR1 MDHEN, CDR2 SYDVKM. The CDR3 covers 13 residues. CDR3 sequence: CASNNIVSYEQYF. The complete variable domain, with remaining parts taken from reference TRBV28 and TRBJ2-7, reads DVKVTQSSRYLVKRTGEKVFLECVQDMDHENMFWYRQDPGLGLRLIYFSYDVKMKEKGDIPEGYSVSREKKERFSLILESASTNQTSMYLCASNNIVSYEQYFGPGTRLTVT.

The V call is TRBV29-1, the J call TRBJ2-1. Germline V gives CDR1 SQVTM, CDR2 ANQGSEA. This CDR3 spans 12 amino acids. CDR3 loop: CSGRSVGNEQFF.

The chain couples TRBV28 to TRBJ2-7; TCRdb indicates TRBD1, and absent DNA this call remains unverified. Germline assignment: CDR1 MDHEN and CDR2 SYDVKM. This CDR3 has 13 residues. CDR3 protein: CASSFADTYEQYF.

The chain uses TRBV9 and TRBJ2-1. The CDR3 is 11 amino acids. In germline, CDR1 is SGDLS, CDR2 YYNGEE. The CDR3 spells CASSLTNEQFF.

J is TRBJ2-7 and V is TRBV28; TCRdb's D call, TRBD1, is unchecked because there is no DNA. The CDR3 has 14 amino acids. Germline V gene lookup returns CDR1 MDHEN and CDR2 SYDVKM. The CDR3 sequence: CASSFPTGSYEQYF. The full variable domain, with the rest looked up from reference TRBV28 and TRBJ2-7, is DVKVTQSSRYLVKRTGEKVFLECVQDMDHENMFWYRQDPGLGLRLIYFSYDVKMKEKGDIPEGYSVSREKKERFSLILESASTNQTSMYLCASSFPTGSYEQYFGPGTRLTVT.